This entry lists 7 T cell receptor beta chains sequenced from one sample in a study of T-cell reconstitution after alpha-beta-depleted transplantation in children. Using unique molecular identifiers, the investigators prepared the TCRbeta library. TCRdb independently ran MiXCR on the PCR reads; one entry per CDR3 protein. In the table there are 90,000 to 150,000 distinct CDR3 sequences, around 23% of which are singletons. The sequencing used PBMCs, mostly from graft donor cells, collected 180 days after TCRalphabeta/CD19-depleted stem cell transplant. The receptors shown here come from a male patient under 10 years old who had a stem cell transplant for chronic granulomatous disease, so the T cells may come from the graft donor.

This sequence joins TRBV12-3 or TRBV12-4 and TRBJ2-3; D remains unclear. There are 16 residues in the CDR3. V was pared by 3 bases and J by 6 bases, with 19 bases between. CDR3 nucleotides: TGTGCCAGCAGTTTCCCTCCACTAAGCACACCCGATACGCAGTATTTT. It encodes CASSFPPLSTPDTQYF.

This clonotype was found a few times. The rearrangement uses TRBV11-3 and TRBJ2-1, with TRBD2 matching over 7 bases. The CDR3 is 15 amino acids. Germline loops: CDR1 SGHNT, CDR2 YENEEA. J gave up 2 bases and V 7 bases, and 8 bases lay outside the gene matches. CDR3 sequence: CASNLGGRTYNEQFF. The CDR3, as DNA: TGTGCCAGCAATTTGGGGGGGAGGACCTACAATGAGCAGTTCTTC.

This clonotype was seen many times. CDR3 nucleotides: TGCAGTGCTAGAGATCCAAGGGCAGGGGGCCCCGAGCAGTACTTC. Protein product: CSARDPRAGGPEQYF. The V call is TRBV20-1, the J call TRBJ2-7; TRBD1 matches 8 bases. This CDR3 is built from 15 residues. Germline trimming cut 0 bases from V and 6 bases from J; bases unmatched to any gene: 10. Germline V gives CDR1 DFQATT, CDR2 SNEGSKA (reference sequence).

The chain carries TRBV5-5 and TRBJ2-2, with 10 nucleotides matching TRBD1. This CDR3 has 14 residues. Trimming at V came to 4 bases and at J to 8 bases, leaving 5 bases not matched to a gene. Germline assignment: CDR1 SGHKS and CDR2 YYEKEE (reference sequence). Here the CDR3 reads CASSARQGAGELFF. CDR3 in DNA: TGTGCCAGCAGCGCACGACAGGGGGCTGGGGAGCTGTTTTTT.

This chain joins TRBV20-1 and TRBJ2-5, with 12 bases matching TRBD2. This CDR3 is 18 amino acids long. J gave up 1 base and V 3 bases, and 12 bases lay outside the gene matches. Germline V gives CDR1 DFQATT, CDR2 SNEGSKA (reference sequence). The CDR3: CSASASGRGGAFQETQYF. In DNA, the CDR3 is TGCAGTGCTAGTGCTAGCGGGAGGGGAGGGGCCTTCCAAGAGACCCAGTACTTC.

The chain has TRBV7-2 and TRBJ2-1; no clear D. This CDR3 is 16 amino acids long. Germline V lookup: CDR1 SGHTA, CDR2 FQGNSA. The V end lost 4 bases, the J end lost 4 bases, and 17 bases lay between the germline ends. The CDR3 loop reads CASSSVGRWVYNEQFF. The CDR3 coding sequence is TGTGCCAGCAGCTCAGTTGGGCGATGGGTTTACAATGAGCAGTTCTTC.

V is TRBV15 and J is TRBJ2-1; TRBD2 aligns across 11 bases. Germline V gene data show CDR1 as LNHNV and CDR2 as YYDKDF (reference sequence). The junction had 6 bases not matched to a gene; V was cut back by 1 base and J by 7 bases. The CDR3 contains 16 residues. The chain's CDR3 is CATSRVLAGGGNEQFF. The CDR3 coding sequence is TGTGCCACCAGCAGAGTCCTAGCGGGAGGTGGAAATGAGCAGTTCTTC.